The next 31 T cell receptor beta chains were all read from a single sample in a study of shared clonotypes between healthy human individuals. The table came from immunoSEQ multiplex PCR; TCRdb's copy has only in-frame clones and leaves some out. The sample lists some 350,000 clones; around 72% were seen once. Specimen: memory CD4+ T cells sorted from blood. Subset here: CD45RA-negative fraction. The receptors stem from a man aged 25-45 years in good health.

In its sample, this clone was seen once. The chain joins TRBV6-1 to TRBJ2-7; 13 positions match TRBD2. Germline V gene sequence: CDR1 MNHNS, CDR2 SASEGT. V lost 2 bases to trimming and J lost 0 bases; unmatched junction nucleotides: 10. This CDR3 spans 19 amino acids. CDR3 DNA: TGTGCCAGCAGTGAAATATCGGGGACTAGCGGGAAATACTCCTACGAGCAGTACTTC. Amino acids: CASSEISGTSGKYSYEQYF.

The rearrangement links TRBV5-1 to TRBJ2-1, with TRBD2 matching 9 bases. The germline V gene has CDR1 SGHRS and CDR2 YFSETQ. The CDR3 has 14 residues. J lost 10 bases, V lost 4 bases, and 9 bases had no gene match. CDR3 amino acids: CASSPPYLAGEQFF. In nucleotides, the CDR3 is TGCGCCAGCAGCCCCCCCTATCTAGCGGGGGAGCAGTTCTTC. The entire variable domain, with the rest obtained from reference TRBV5-1 and TRBJ2-1, is as follows: KAGVTQTPRYLIKTRGQQVTLSCSPISGHRSVSWYQQTPGQGLQFLFEYFSETQRNKGNFPGRFSGRQFSNSRSEMNVSTLELGDSALYLCASSPPYLAGEQFFGPGTRLTVL.

This chain connects TRBV6-5 to TRBJ2-1; TRBD1 is a possible D gene (6 bases). V lost 6 bases to trimming and J lost 7 bases, with 13 bases between them. Germline V gives CDR1 MNHEY, CDR2 SVGAGI. This CDR3 is built from 13 residues. CDR3 sequence (DNA): TGTGCCAGCAGCTCACAGGGCCGGAATGAGCAGTTCTTC. It is translated as CASSSQGRNEQFF.

V usage is TRBV5-1 and J usage is TRBJ2-5, with TRBD1 matching over 11 bases. Germline V gene data show CDR1 as SGHRS and CDR2 as YFSETQ. V was clipped by 3 bases and J by 3 bases; unmatched bases: 4. There are 15 residues in the CDR3. The CDR3 is CASSSRGQGEETQYF. CDR3 nucleotide sequence: TGCGCCAGCAGCTCCCGGGGACAGGGGGAAGAGACCCAGTACTTC.

The rearrangement uses TRBV14 and TRBJ2-7; 8 bases agree with TRBD2. The CDR3 extends over 16 amino acids. Germline CDR1 reads SGHDN; CDR2 reads FVKESK. Unmatched junction bases numbered 13, after V lost 4 bases and J lost 5 bases. The CDR3 sequence is CASSRSGAGGFNEQYF. The CDR3 coding sequence is TGTGCCAGCAGCCGCTCCGGCGCGGGAGGTTTCAACGAGCAGTACTTC.

The chain has TRBV29-1 and TRBJ1-2, with a weak D call TRBD1 (5 bases). V lost 4 bases and J lost 6, with 15 bases in between. CDR1 is SQVTM, CDR2 ANQGSEA, per germline. This CDR3 region has 13 residues. The CDR3 coding sequence is TGCAGCGTTGTGGAAGGGGCATCCGATGGCTACACCTTC. Amino acids: CSVVEGASDGYTF.

V gene TRBV6-1 combines with J gene TRBJ2-3; D unclear. Germline V lookup: CDR1 MNHNS, CDR2 SASEGT. This CDR3 has 11 residues. The germline V and J ends were trimmed by 2 bases and 7 bases, with 4 bases remaining between them. The CDR3 DNA sequence: TGTGCCAGCAGTGAACCGAATACGCAGTATTTT. It yields the protein CASSEPNTQYF.

This clone has ten or more counts. In nucleotides, the CDR3 is TGTGCCAGCAAGGGGGTGGGGAATCAGCCCCAGCATTTT. Protein product: CASKGVGNQPQHF. The chain links TRBV2 to TRBJ1-5; D is possibly TRBD1 (6 bases). Trimming left V 7 bases short and J 4 bases short, with 11 bases between. The CDR3 is made up of 13 amino acids. Germline V gene data show CDR1 as SNHLY and CDR2 as FYNNEI.

This clone was detected only once. The V and J genes are TRBV28 and TRBJ1-5; tentatively, D is TRBD1 (6 bases). Trimming took off 6 bases at V and 7 bases at J, with 19 bases between the two ends. The germline V gene has CDR1 MDHEN and CDR2 SYDVKM. This CDR3 is built from 15 residues. The chain's CDR3 is CASSSPGRGVQPQHF. Written as DNA, the CDR3 is TGTGCCAGCAGCTCCCCCGGCAGGGGAGTCCAGCCCCAGCATTTT.

The chain joins TRBV29-1 to TRBJ2-7; tentatively, D is TRBD2 (5 bases). The CDR3 extends over 11 amino acids. Germline lookup yields CDR1 SQVTM and CDR2 ANQGSEA. V was pared by 4 bases and J by 6 bases, with 10 bases between. CDR3 nucleotide sequence: TGCAGCGTTGGAACTAGAAGCGAGCAGTACTTC. Translated: CSVGTRSEQYF.

The chain links TRBV14 to TRBJ2-1; no clear D. CDR3 length: 16 residues. V was clipped by 1 base and J by 4 bases, with 14 bases between them. In germline, CDR1 is SGHDN, CDR2 FVKESK. CDR3 amino acids: CASSQGASSPYNEQFF. The CDR3 bases are TGTGCCAGCAGCCAAGGGGCCAGTTCGCCTTACAATGAGCAGTTCTTC.

This chain joins TRBV15 and TRBJ2-1, with 10 bases identical to TRBD2. This CDR3 comprises 16 residues. V trimming: 4 bases; J trimming: 9 bases; junction bases outside the gene matches: 12. Looked up from germline, CDR1 is LNHNV and CDR2 is YYDKDF (reference sequence). CDR3: CATSIDSLAGFVEQFF. CDR3 DNA: TGTGCCACCAGCATAGACTCACTAGCGGGATTTGTTGAGCAGTTCTTC. The entire variable domain, with the rest obtained from reference TRBV15 and TRBJ2-1, is as follows: DAMVIQNPRYQVTQFGKPVTLSCSQTLNHNVMYWYQQKSSQAPKLLFHYYDKDFNNEADTPDNFQSRRPNTSFCFLDIRSPGLGDTAMYLCATSIDSLAGFVEQFFGPGTRLTVL.

The chain uses TRBV11-2 and TRBJ2-1; possibly TRBD2 for D (5 bases). From germline, CDR1 is SGHAT and CDR2 FQNNGV. The CDR3 sequence is 15 residues long. The ends were cut back, 3 bases at V and 3 bases at J, with 12 bases in the middle. The CDR3 here is CASSFAGEVYNEQFF. The CDR3 nucleotides read TGTGCCAGCAGCTTCGCGGGTGAGGTCTACAATGAGCAGTTCTTC.

Only one count was recorded for this clone. The chain carries TRBV27 and TRBJ2-7; D unclear. CDR1 MNHEY and CDR2 SMNVEV come from the germline V gene (reference sequence). The CDR3 has 19 amino acids. V lost 1 base and J 2 bases, leaving 24 bases between the germline ends. The CDR3 DNA reads TGTGCCAGCAGTTTATTATTTTTTGGTGTCGGGCAGCCACCCTACGAGCAGTACTTC. This translates into CASSLLFFGVGQPPYEQYF.

This clone has a handful of counts. The rearrangement uses TRBV5-8 and TRBJ2-7; TRBD2 agrees at 11 bases. Germline CDR1 SGHTS, CDR2 YDEGEE. With 4 bases clipped from V and 4 bases from J, the junction kept 4 bases outside the gene matches. The CDR3 is 14 residues long. Here the CDR3 reads CASSRLAGQYEQYF. CDR3 nucleotide sequence: TGTGCCAGCAGCAGACTAGCGGGACAGTACGAGCAGTACTTC.

The chain combines TRBV27 with TRBJ2-5; either TRBD1 or TRBD2 may fit D (6 bases each). V shed 4 bases and J shed 4 bases, with 16 bases lying between them. The CDR3 is 15 amino acids. The V gene's germline CDR1 is MNHEY and CDR2 SMNVEV (reference sequence). Here the CDR3 reads CASSSTGAVGETQYF. The CDR3 DNA is TGTGCCAGCAGTTCCACGGGGGCTGTAGGAGAGACCCAGTACTTC.

This chain links TRBV28 with TRBJ2-1; D is uncertain. This CDR3 spans 11 amino acids. The V gene's germline CDR1 is MDHEN and CDR2 SYDVKM. V was clipped by 5 bases and J by 7 bases, with 6 bases between them. The CDR3 DNA follows: TGTGCCAGCAGTCAAATGAATGAGCAGTTCTTC. This encodes CASSQMNEQFF.

This clone was detected many times. The chain is built from TRBV2 and TRBJ2-1; D perhaps matches TRBD2 (6 bases). The germline gives CDR1 SNHLY, CDR2 FYNNEI. The CDR3 runs 14 residues. V was clipped by 6 bases and J by 6 bases, with 15 bases between them. CDR3 residues: CASRLAGFPNEQFF. As DNA, the CDR3 is TGTGCCAGCAGACTCGCGGGATTCCCCAATGAGCAGTTCTTC. The full variable domain, completed using reference TRBV2 and TRBJ2-1, is EPEVTQTPSHQVTQMGQEVILRCVPISNHLYFYWYRQILGQKVEFLVSFYNNEISEKSEIFDDQFSVERPDGSNFTLKIRSTKLEDSAMYFCASRLAGFPNEQFFGPGTRLTVL.

The V gene is TRBV5-1, the J gene TRBJ2-5; possible D gene TRBD1, 7 bases. The CDR3 consists of 20 residues. The V gene lost 1 base and the J gene lost 1 base, with 26 bases spanning the gap. Germline V gene lookup returns CDR1 SGHRS and CDR2 YFSETQ. For the CDR3, the DNA is TGCGCCAGCAGCTTGACCCACGGGACAGTCTGGAGGGGGACCCAAGAGACCCAGTACTTC. This translates into CASSLTHGTVWRGTQETQYF.

The chain links TRBV14 to TRBJ2-7, with 7 positions matching TRBD1. This CDR3 has 14 residues. The ends lost 4 bases at V and 3 bases at J; junction bases unmatched: 6. The germline V gene encodes CDR1 SGHDN and CDR2 FVKESK. CDR3 protein: CASSPRQGFYEQYF. The CDR3 nucleotides are TGTGCCAGCAGCCCGCGACAGGGCTTCTACGAGCAGTACTTC.

This chain links TRBV11-3 with TRBJ2-1; no definite D call. The ends were cut back, 4 bases at V and 4 bases at J, with 8 bases in the middle. Germline-derived CDR1 and CDR2 are SGHNT and YENEEA. This CDR3 has 13 residues. The CDR3 nucleotides read TGTGCCAGCAGCTCAACTCCATACAATGAGCAGTTCTTC. Residues: CASSSTPYNEQFF.

This clone was counted a single time. This chain uses TRBV27 with TRBJ2-7, with TRBD2 identical over 10 bases. CDR3 length: 16 amino acids. The J segment lost 4 bases and the V segment lost 5 bases, leaving 11 bases of the junction unmatched. Per the germline V gene, CDR1 is MNHEY and CDR2 is SMNVEV (reference sequence). The DNA of the CDR3 is TGTGCCAGCAGTATCACTCTAGCGGGAGTGATTTACGAGCAGTACTTC. This sequence encodes CASSITLAGVIYEQYF.

The V call is TRBV7-9, the J call TRBJ1-1; D is ambiguous. Trimming shortened V by 5 bases and J by 4 bases, and 17 bases separated the two germline ends. This CDR3 is 15 amino acids long. Per germline, CDR1 SEHNR and CDR2 FQNEAQ (reference sequence). CDR3 sequence reads: CASSKGATKGTEAFF. DNA of the CDR3: TGTGCCAGCAGCAAAGGAGCAACGAAGGGCACTGAAGCTTTCTTT.

The CDR3 bases are TGTGCCAGCAGCGTTGACTGGTACACCGGGGAGCTGTTTTTT. Protein sequence: CASSVDWYTGELFF. This rearrangement joins TRBV11-3 to TRBJ2-2, with D unclear. CDR1 and CDR2 (germline): SGHNT, YENEEA. Trimming removed 5 bases at V and 3 bases at J, with 10 bases between. The CDR3 has 14 residues.

V gene TRBV5-6 combines with J gene TRBJ2-5; D may be TRBD2 (6 bases). Germline V gene sequence: CDR1 SGHDT, CDR2 YYEEEE. V was trimmed by 5 bases and J by 1 base, leaving 18 bases between them. The CDR3 is 16 amino acids. CDR3 in amino acids: CASSSPPAGTQETQYF. The CDR3 DNA follows: TGTGCCAGCAGTTCGCCTCCGGCGGGAACCCAAGAGACCCAGTACTTC.

This clone was detected ten times or more. The V call is TRBV12-5, the J call TRBJ1-1; D may be TRBD1 (5 bases). This CDR3 has 13 residues. Germline loops: CDR1 LGHNT, CDR2 FRNRAP. Trimming took 10 bases from V and 0 from J, leaving 12 bases between them. The CDR3 nucleotides are TGTGCTACGTCCGGGGGAATGAACACTGAAGCTTTCTTT. It translates to CATSGGMNTEAFF.

This chain joins TRBV19 and TRBJ2-7; 7 positions agree with TRBD2. CDR1 and CDR2 from the germline V gene are LNHDA and SQIVND (reference sequence). Trimming removed 6 bases from V and 3 bases from J; junction bases left unmatched: 11. CDR3 length: 15 amino acids. CDR3 coding DNA: TGTGCCAGTAGCATGGGACTATCTGAATACTACGAGCAGTACTTC. Its protein product is CASSMGLSEYYEQYF.

In this sample, this clone turned up a few times. The chain employs TRBV7-7 and TRBJ2-7; 11 bases map to TRBD1. The CDR3 totals 15 residues. Germline lookup yields CDR1 SSHAT and CDR2 FNYEAQ (reference sequence). Unmatched junction bases numbered 6, after V lost 5 bases and J lost 3 bases. CDR3 in DNA: TGTGCCAGCAGCCTCCGGACAGGGGGCTACTACGAGCAGTACTTC. Encoded protein: CASSLRTGGYYEQYF.

With regard to this clone: This same CDR3 is encoded by further DNA sequences in the sample. CDR3 sequence (DNA): TGTGCCAGCAGCTTGGACACAGAGACCCAGTACTTC. Amino acid sequence: CASSLDTETQYF. The chain joins TRBV11-3 to TRBJ2-5, with D maybe TRBD1 (5 bases). The V end lost 3 bases, the J end lost 4 bases, and 6 bases lay between the germline ends. This CDR3 contains 12 residues. Germline loops: CDR1 SGHNT, CDR2 YENEEA.

The chain has TRBV5-1 and TRBJ1-2, with a weak D call TRBD1 (5 bases). This CDR3 has 14 residues. The V gene's germline CDR1 is SGHRS and CDR2 YFSETQ. V was cut by 3 bases and J by 8 bases, with 17 bases left in between. The CDR3 region is CASSSDSWGNGYTF. DNA of the CDR3: TGCGCCAGCAGCTCTGATTCGTGGGGGAACGGCTACACCTTC. Supplemented by reference TRBV5-1 and TRBJ1-2, the full variable domain reads KAGVTQTPRYLIKTRGQQVTLSCSPISGHRSVSWYQQTPGQGLQFLFEYFSETQRNKGNFPGRFSGRQFSNSRSEMNVSTLELGDSALYLCASSSDSWGNGYTFGSGTRLTVV.

About this clone: This CDR3 is also generated by other DNA sequences in the sample. The chain uses TRBV6-4 and TRBJ2-3; D not certain. The CDR3 covers 12 residues. Germline values: CDR1 MRHNA, CDR2 SNTAGT. V was cut by 0 bases and J by 4 bases, with 2 bases left in between. This chain's CDR3 is CASSDSSDTQYF. The CDR3 region has the DNA TGTGCCAGCAGTGACTCCTCAGATACGCAGTATTTT.